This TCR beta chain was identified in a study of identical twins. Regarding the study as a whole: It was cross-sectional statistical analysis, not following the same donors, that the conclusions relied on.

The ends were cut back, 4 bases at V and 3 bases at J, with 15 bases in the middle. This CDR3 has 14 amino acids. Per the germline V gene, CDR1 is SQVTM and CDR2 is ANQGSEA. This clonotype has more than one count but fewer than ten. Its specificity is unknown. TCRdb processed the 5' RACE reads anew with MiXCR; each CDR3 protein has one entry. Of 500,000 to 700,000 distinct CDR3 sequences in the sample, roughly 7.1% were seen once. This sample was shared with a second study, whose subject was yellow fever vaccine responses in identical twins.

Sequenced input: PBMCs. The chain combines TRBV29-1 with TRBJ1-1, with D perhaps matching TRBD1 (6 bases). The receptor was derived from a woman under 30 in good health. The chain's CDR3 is CSVGGGGVYTEAFF. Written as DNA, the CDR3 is TGCAGCGTTGGTGGGGGGGGCGTCTACACTGAAGCTTTCTTT.